Given below is one TCR beta chain in context. CDR1 LGHNA and CDR2 YSLEER come from the germline V gene. The CDR3 sequence is 16 residues long. V was cut by 0 bases and J by 0 bases, with 11 bases left in between. The protocol was immunoSEQ multiplex PCR, while the TCRdb copy is restricted to in-frame clones and leaves out a portion. The sample holds tens of thousands of clones, over 75% seen once. This sample is drawn from a study of OX40 agonist ivuxolimab in advanced cancers. The sample here was CD4+ or CD8+ T cells sorted from blood, taken in a trial of the OX40 agonist ivuxolimab. This receptor was identified in an adult with an advanced solid tumor such as melanoma, head and neck, liver or kidney cancer. The V call is TRBV4-3, the J call TRBJ1-2; D is ambiguous. In nucleotides, the CDR3 is TGCGCCAGCAGCCAAGATAGGCAGACAACTAACTATGGCTACACCTTC. Protein product: CASSQDRQTTNYGYTF.